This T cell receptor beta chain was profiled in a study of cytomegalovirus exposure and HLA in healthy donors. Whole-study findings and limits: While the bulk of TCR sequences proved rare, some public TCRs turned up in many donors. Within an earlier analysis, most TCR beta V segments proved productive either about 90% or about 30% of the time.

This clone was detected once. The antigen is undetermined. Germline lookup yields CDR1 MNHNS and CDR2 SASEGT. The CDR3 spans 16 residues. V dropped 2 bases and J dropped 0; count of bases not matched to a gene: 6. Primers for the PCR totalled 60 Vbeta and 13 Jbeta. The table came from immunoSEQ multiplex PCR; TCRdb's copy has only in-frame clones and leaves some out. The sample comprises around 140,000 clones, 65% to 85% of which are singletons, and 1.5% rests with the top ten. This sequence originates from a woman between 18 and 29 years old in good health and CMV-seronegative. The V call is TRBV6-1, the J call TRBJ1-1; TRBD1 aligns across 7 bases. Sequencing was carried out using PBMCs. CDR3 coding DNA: TGTGCCAGCAGTGAATGGGACAGCCTCATGAACACTGAAGCTTTCTTT. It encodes CASSEWDSLMNTEAFF.